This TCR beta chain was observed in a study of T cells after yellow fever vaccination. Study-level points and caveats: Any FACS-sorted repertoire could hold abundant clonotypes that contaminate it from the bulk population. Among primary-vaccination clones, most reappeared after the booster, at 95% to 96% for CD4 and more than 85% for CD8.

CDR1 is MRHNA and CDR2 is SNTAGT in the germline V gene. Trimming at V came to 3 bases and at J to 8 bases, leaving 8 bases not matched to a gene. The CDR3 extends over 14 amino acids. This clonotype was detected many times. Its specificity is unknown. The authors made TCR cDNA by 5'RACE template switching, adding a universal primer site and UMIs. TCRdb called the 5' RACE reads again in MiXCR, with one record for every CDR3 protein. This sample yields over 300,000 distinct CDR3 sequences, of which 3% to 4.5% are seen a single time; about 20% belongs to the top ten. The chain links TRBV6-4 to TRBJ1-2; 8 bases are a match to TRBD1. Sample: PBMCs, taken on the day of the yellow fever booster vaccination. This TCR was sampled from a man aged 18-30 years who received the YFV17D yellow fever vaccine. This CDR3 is CASSDQGQGGGYTF. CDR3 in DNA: TGTGCCAGCAGTGATCAAGGACAGGGTGGGGGCTACACCTTC.